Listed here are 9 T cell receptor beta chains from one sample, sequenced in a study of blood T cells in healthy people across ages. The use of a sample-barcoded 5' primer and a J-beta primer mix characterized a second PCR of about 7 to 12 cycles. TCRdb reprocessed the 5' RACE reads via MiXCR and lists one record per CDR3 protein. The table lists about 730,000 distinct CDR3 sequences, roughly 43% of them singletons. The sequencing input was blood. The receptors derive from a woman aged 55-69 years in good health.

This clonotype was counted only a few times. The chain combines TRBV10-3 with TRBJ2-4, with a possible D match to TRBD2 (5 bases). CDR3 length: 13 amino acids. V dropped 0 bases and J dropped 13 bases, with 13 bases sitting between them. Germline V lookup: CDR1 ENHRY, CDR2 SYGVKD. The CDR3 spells CAISESVGNEQYF. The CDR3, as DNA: TGTGCCATCAGTGAGTCTGTCGGGAATGAGCAGTACTTC.

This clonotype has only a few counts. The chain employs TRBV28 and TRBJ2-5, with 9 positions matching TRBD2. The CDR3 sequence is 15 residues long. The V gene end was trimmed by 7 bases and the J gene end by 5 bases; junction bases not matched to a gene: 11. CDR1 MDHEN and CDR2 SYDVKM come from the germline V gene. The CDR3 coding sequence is TGTGCCAGCAACTCGCGGGGGGGTGTCGGGGAGACCCAGTACTTC. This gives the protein CASNSRGGVGETQYF.

The CDR3 sequence: CASSPGRTVSYEQYF. In DNA, the CDR3 is TGCGCCAGCAGCCCGGGCCGGACAGTTTCCTACGAGCAGTACTTC. V and J are TRBV5-1 and TRBJ2-7; possible D gene TRBD1, 6 bases. There are 15 residues in the CDR3. V gave up 4 bases and J gave up 1 base, with 15 bases separating them. Germline lookup yields CDR1 SGHRS and CDR2 YFSETQ.

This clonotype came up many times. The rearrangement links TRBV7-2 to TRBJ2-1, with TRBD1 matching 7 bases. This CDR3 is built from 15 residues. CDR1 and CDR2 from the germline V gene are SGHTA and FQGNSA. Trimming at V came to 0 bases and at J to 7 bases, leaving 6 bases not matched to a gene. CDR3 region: CASSLAPGQLNEQFF. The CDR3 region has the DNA TGTGCCAGCAGCTTAGCGCCGGGACAGCTTAATGAGCAGTTCTTC.

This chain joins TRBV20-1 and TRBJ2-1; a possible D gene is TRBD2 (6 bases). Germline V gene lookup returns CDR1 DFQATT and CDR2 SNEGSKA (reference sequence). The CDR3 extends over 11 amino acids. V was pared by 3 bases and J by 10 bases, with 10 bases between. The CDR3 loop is CSASYGGEQFF. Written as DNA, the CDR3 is TGCAGTGCTAGTTATGGGGGGGAGCAGTTCTTC.

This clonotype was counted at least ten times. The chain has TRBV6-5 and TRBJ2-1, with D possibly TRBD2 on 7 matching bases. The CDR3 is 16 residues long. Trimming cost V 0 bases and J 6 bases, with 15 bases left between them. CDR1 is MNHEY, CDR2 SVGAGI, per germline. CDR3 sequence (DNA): TGTGCCAGCAGTTACTCCGGTGGGGGGGCGTCCAATGAGCAGTTCTTC. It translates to CASSYSGGGASNEQFF.

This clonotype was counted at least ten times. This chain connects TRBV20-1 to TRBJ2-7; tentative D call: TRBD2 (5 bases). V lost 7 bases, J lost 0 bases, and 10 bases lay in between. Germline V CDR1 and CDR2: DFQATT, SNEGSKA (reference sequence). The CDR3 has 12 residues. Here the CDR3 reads CSVTGFSYEQYF. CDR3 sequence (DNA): TGCAGTGTTACGGGATTCTCCTACGAGCAGTACTTC.

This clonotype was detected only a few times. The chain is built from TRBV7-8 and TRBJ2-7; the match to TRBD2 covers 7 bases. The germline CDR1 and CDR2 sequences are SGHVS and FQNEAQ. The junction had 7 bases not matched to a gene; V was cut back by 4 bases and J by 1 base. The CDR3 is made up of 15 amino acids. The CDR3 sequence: CASSSPGRESYEQYF. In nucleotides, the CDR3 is TGTGCCAGCAGCTCCCCGGGGAGGGAATCCTACGAGCAGTACTTC.

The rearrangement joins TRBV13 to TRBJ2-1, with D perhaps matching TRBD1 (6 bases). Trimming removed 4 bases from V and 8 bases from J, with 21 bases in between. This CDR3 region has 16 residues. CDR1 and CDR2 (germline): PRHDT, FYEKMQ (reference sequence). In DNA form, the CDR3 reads TGTGCCAGCAGCTCTAACGCCGGGACATATGACTATGAGCAGTTCTTC. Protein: CASSSNAGTYDYEQFF.